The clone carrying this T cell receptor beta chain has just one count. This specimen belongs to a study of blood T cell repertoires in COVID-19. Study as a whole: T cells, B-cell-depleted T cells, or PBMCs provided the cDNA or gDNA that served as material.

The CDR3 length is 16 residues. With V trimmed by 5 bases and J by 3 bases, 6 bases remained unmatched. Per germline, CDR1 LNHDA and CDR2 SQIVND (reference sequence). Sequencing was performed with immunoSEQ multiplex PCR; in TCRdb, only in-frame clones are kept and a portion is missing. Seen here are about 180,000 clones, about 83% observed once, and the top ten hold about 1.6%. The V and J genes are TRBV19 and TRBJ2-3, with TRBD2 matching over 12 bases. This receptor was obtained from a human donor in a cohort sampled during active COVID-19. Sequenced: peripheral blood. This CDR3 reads CASSVLAGGGTDTQYF. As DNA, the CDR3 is TGTGCCAGTAGTGTACTAGCGGGAGGTGGTACAGATACGCAGTATTTT.